Detailed here is one T cell receptor (beta chain). This clonotype was counted at least ten times. This receptor's antigen is unknown. A junction end diverges from the germline sequence, so it may reflect a read error. cDNA was synthesized by template-switch 5'RACE using a primer with a 10-nucleotide random unique molecular identifier that tagged each TCR transcript. Every sequencing run yielded over 200 million TCR-beta sequences covering 15-18 subjects. The RNeasy kit was used for extraction of total RNA. TCR-beta VDJ regions were amplified with primers for the TCR constant region and the 5'RACE anchor, using the KAPA Real-time Library Amplification kit. A first PCR added sample indexes and Illumina adaptors, and a second PCR then raised library yield. After purification with Ampure beads, the TCR product of roughly 650 bp was size-selected on a 2% E-gel SizeSelection system. Before pooling, library quality was assessed on a Bioanalyzer, concentration was determined with Qubit, and library quantification was performed with the Kapa Library Quantification kit. An Illumina HiSeq 2500 was used to sequence the libraries paired-end at 2 x 150 bp. To increase sequence diversity, roughly 24-30% phiX was spiked into each library pool. In the source study's methods: The UMI-based MiGEC pipeline processed quality-filtered reads and removed over 85% of raw TCR sequences during error correction. VDJ genes were aligned to IMGT germline references, and clonotypes were defined by unique CDR3 amino acid sequence plus V-J genes. Clonal expansion, Shannon diversity and CDR3 relatedness were evaluated with VDJtools (CalcPairwiseDistances, ClusterSamples), while phylogenetic trees were built in CLCbio workbench. Using coefficient-of-variation modelling across technical triplicates, the study counted a clone as expanded if it had at least 8 unique UMIs. Using fastp trimming at Q25 and MiXCR clonotype assembly, TCRdb reanalyzed the public sequencing data and kept in-frame beta chains. Identical CDR3 protein sequences are pooled into one entry, listed with their most common genes and DNA. In this record, the V and J calls reflect TCRdb's handling and not the investigators' own analysis. This sample comprises more than 50,000 distinct CDR3 sequences, about 24% of them detected only once. The top ten clones comprise around 4.5% of the sample.

These data come from a study of neurological immune-mediated disorders (dated by TCRdb to between 2019 and 2020). Regarding the complete study: Peripheral blood TCR-beta repertoires from HTLV-I-associated myelopathy (HAM/TSP) patients, multiple sclerosis patients and healthy controls were compared by UMI-based sequencing. The roughly 110 TCR-beta libraries included longitudinal samples, technical triplicates and paired sorted CD4+ and CD8+ T-cell subsets alongside PBMC samples. Technical triplicate libraries were sequenced so that the variability in frequency of each individual clone could be precisely calculated. Of the approximately 68 subjects in the cohort, some 15 were HAM/TSP patients, approximately 35 were multiple sclerosis patients, and about 20 were healthy controls. What the authors observed across the whole study: TCR clonal expansion was highest in HAM/TSP patients and lowest in MS patients, with MS patients falling below even healthy controls. No identical CDR3 amino acid sequences were shared among expanded clones across subjects, suggesting private TCR-beta repertoires in all groups.

The CDR3 goes from the cysteine to the phenylalanine over 17 residues. The CDR3 DNA has 51 bases and is translated from base 1. The time point label, as the study defines it: technical triplicate 2. For the unsorted PBMC libraries, 2 million PBMCs were stored in RNAlater at -80 degrees C until RNA extraction and were used to generate the libraries. Peripheral blood underwent Ficoll-Hypaque density gradient centrifugation to isolate PBMCs, which were then cryopreserved in liquid nitrogen. The sample consisted of PBMCs. The sequence derives from a man aged 55 to 70 with HTLV-1-associated myelopathy (HAM/TSP). The rearrangement combines TRBV12-3 or TRBV12-4 with TRBJ2-1; 14 of the junction bases match TRBD2. CDR3 reads: CASTPTSGRAGYTEQFF. The base sequence is TGTGCCAGCACCCCGACTAGCGGGAGGGCCGGGTACACTGAGCAGTTCTTC.